A selection of T cell receptor beta chains follows, all from one sample in a study of blood T cell repertoires in COVID-19. TCRdb's table, derived via immunoSEQ multiplex PCR, lists solely in-frame clones and lacks some. Counted here are about 400,000 clones, about 89% occurring once; the ten biggest clones make up approximately 4.3%. Sequencing used peripheral blood. The receptors stem from a woman under 40 with acute or convalescent COVID-19. The CDR3 runs from the conserved cysteine through the conserved F or W. The size field is filled for only some rows; it gives once, few, many or a size class.

clone size: NA; CDR3 length: 15; J gene: TRBJ2-1; V gene: TRBV4-2; CDR3 protein: CASSQGLAGGSEQFF
clone size: NA; CDR3 length: 18; J gene: TRBJ2-6; V gene: TRBV18; CDR3 protein: CASSPLRDRTSGANVLTF
clone size: few; CDR3 length: 14; J gene: TRBJ2-3; V gene: TRBV7-3; CDR3 protein: CASSLRGGTDTQYF
clone size: NA; CDR3 length: 15; J gene: TRBJ1-5; V gene: TRBV19; CDR3 protein: CASSISEGSNQPQHF
clone size: NA; CDR3 length: 15; J gene: TRBJ2-1; V gene: TRBV6-5; CDR3 protein: CASTKGQATYNEQFF
clone size: NA; CDR3 length: 15; J gene: TRBJ1-2; V gene: TRBV19; CDR3 protein: CASSPTDRDSYGYTF
clone size: few; CDR3 length: 15; J gene: TRBJ1-6; V gene: TRBV6-5; CDR3 protein: CASSYRFQGVSPLHF
clone size: NA; CDR3 length: 14; J gene: TRBJ1-5; V gene: TRBV7-6; CDR3 protein: CARPWTGGNQPQHF
clone size: once; CDR3 length: 13; J gene: TRBJ2-7; V gene: TRBV28; CDR3 protein: CASNHGQAYEQYF
clone size: NA; CDR3 length: 12; J gene: TRBJ1-4; V gene: TRBV7-9; CDR3 protein: CASSLGDEKLFF